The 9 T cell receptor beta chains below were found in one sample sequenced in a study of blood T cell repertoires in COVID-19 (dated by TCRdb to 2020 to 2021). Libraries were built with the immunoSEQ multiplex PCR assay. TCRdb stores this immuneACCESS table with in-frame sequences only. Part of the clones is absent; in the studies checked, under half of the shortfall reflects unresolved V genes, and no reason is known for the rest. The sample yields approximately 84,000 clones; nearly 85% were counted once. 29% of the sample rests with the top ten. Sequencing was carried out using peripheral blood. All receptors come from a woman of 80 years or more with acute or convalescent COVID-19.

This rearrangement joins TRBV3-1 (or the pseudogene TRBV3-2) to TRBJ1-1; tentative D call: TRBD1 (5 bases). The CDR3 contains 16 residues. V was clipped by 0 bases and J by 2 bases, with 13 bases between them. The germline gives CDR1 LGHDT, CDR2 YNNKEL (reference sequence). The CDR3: CASSQERQGINTEAFF. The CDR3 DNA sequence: TGTGCCAGCAGCCAAGAAAGGCAGGGAATAAACACTGAAGCTTTCTTT.

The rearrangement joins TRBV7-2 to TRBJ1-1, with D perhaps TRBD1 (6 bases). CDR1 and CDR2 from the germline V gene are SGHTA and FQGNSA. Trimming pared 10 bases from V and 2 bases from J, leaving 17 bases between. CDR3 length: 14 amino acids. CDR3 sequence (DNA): TGTGCCACCCGAGGGAGGGGGGGTAACACTGAAGCTTTCTTT. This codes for CATRGRGGNTEAFF.

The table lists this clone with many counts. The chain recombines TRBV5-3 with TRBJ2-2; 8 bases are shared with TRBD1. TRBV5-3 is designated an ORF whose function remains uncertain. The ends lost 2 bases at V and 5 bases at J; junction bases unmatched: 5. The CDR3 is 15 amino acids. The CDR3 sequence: CARSLGQGRTGELFF. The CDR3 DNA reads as TGTGCCAGAAGCTTAGGACAGGGCAGGACCGGGGAGCTGTTTTTT.

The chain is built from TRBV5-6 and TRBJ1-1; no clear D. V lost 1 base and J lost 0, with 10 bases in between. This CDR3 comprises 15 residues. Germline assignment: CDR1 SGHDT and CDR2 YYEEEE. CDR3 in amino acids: CASSLLNSLNTEAFF. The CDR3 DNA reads TGTGCCAGCAGCTTGCTCAACAGCTTGAACACTGAAGCTTTCTTT.

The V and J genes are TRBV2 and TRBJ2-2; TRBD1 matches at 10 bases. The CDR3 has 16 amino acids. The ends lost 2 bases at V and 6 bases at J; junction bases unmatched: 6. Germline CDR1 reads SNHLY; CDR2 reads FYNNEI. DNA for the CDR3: TGTGCCAGCAGTGAACGACAGGGGGCAAGTTCCGGGGAGCTGTTTTTT. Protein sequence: CASSERQGASSGELFF.

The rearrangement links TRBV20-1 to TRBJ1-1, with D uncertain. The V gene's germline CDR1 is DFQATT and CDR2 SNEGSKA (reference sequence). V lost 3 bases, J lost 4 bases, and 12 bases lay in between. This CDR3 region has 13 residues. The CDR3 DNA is TGCAGTGCTAGTGGGGTTGGCGGCACTGAAGCTTTCTTT. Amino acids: CSASGVGGTEAFF.

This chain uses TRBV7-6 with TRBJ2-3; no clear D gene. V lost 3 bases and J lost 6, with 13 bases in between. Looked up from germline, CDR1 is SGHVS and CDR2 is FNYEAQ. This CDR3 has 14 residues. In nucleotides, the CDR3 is TGTGCCAGCAGCTTTGGTGATACCGGGGATACGCAGTATTTT. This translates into CASSFGDTGDTQYF.

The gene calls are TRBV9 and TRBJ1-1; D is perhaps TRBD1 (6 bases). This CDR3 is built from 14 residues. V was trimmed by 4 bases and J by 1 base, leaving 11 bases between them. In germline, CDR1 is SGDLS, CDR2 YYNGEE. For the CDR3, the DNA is TGTGCCAGCAGCTCCCAACAGGGGAACACTGAAGCTTTCTTT. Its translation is CASSSQQGNTEAFF.

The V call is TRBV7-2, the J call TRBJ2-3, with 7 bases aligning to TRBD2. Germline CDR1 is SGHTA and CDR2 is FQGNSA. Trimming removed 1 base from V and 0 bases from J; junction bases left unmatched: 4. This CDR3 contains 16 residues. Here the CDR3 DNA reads TGTGCCAGCAGCTTAGGTGCTAGCGGAAGCACAGATACGCAGTATTTT. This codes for CASSLGASGSTDTQYF.